These 6 T cell receptor beta chains share one sample of origin, sequenced in a study of blood T cell repertoires in COVID-19. Generated by immunoSEQ multiplex PCR, the TCRdb table keeps only in-frame clones and is missing some. There are 50,000 to 65,000 clones in the sample; 76% occur only once, and 5.5% to 7% lies in the top ten. Specimen: peripheral blood. The receptors derive from a woman between 50 and 59 years old with active or convalescent COVID-19.

This clone has just one count. V gene TRBV3-1 (or the pseudogene TRBV3-2) combines with J gene TRBJ2-1; 10 bases are shared with TRBD2. With 6 bases clipped from V and 0 bases from J, the junction kept 5 bases outside the gene matches. In germline, CDR1 is LGHDT, CDR2 YNNKEL (reference sequence). The CDR3 is made up of 16 amino acids. The CDR3 region is CASRRAGGSSYNEQFF. The CDR3 DNA follows: TGTGCCAGCAGACGAGCGGGAGGGAGCTCCTACAATGAGCAGTTCTTC.

The table lists this clone with a few counts. The chain employs TRBV7-9 and TRBJ2-2; no clear D gene. This CDR3 region has 16 residues. Germline CDR1 SEHNR, CDR2 FQNEAQ (reference sequence). Trimming left V 1 base short and J 3 bases short, with 12 bases between. For the CDR3, the DNA is TGTGCCAGCAGCTTAGGGGTGGGCCAGGACACCGGGGAGCTGTTTTTT. It specifies CASSLGVGQDTGELFF.

The CDR3 DNA reads TGTGCCACCAGTGATGGCGTGTCAAGACTAGCTGCCGATGAGCAGTTCTTC. Translated, it gives CATSDGVSRLAADEQFF. This chain uses TRBV24-1 with TRBJ2-1, with 7 bases matching TRBD2. The CDR3 runs to 17 residues. CDR1 is KGHDR and CDR2 is SFDVKD in the germline V gene. Trimming took 3 bases from V and 8 from J; bases not matched to a gene: 15.

The chain combines TRBV5-1 with TRBJ2-7; possible D gene TRBD2, 5 bases. The V and J ends lost 1 base and 3 bases respectively, with 11 bases between them. The germline V gene has CDR1 SGHRS and CDR2 YFSETQ. There are 14 residues in the CDR3. CDR3 in DNA: TGCGCCAGCAGCTTGACTAGGGTGAACTACGAGCAGTACTTC. Its translation is CASSLTRVNYEQYF.

The chain links TRBV11-2 to TRBJ1-4; 10 bases agree with TRBD1. CDR1 SGHAT and CDR2 FQNNGV come from the germline V gene. V shed 4 bases, J shed 6 bases, and the junction held 2 bases outside the gene matches. The CDR3 spans 14 residues. The CDR3 nucleotides are TGTGCCAGCAGCTCCGGGACAGGGGATGAAAAACTGTTTTTT. Translating it yields CASSSGTGDEKLFF.

The chain carries TRBV7-9 and TRBJ2-7; a weak D match, TRBD2 (5 bases). Germline CDR1 SEHNR, CDR2 FQNEAQ (reference sequence). The CDR3 spans 14 residues. The V gene lost 6 bases and the J gene lost 2 bases, with 14 bases spanning the gap. The CDR3 coding sequence is TGTGCCAGCAGTTCGACGGGATTGGCCTACGAGCAGTACTTC. This sequence encodes CASSSTGLAYEQYF.